These 27 T cell receptor beta chains share one sample of origin, sequenced in a study of spatial heterogeneity in lung cancer. Time point in this sample: sample taken at primary tumor resection. TCRdb ran MiXCR on the 5' RACE reads and lists one entry per CDR3 protein. Of 20,000 to 25,000 distinct CDR3 sequences detected, around 4.3% appear once; the ten largest clones hold around 7.4%. Sequencing used PBMCs, obtained at surgery. The receptors come from a male donor with early-stage non-small cell lung cancer.

Ten or more counts support this clonotype. This chain uses TRBV7-2 with TRBJ2-1; tentative D call: TRBD1 (5 bases). CDR1 SGHTA and CDR2 FQGNSA come from the germline V gene. This CDR3 has 15 residues. Trimming took off 1 base at V and 2 bases at J, with 9 bases between the two ends. CDR3 amino acids: CASSLDRKAYNEQFF. The CDR3 DNA is TGTGCCAGCAGCTTAGACAGGAAAGCCTACAATGAGCAGTTCTTC.

There are many counts of this clonotype. The gene calls are TRBV29-1 and TRBJ2-1, with a possible D match to TRBD2 (7 bases). Germline CDR1 SQVTM, CDR2 ANQGSEA. V was pared by 7 bases and J by 0 bases, with 16 bases between. This CDR3 has 15 amino acids. The chain's CDR3 is CSGRGSGISYNEQFF. The CDR3 region has the DNA TGCAGCGGTAGGGGGAGCGGGATCTCCTACAATGAGCAGTTCTTC.

The chain couples TRBV4-1 to TRBJ2-7, with D possibly being TRBD2 (6 bases). CDR3 size: 16 residues. Trimming took off 4 bases at V and 5 bases at J, with 21 bases between the two ends. CDR1 and CDR2 from the germline V gene are MGHRA and YSYEKL. The CDR3 region is CASSRGYSQEGDEQYF. CDR3 coding DNA: TGCGCCAGCAGCCGTGGGTATAGCCAGGAGGGCGACGAGCAGTACTTC.

As concerns this clonotype: One base away lies a much larger clone, so this may be a sequencing read error. V and J are TRBV20-1 and TRBJ2-1; D unresolved. The CDR3 runs to 11 residues. Germline V CDR1 and CDR2: DFQATT, SNEGSKA (reference sequence). Here the CDR3 DNA reads TGCAGTGCTAGTCGGATAAATGAGCAGATCTTC. Translated, it gives CSASRINEQIF.

In the case of this clonotype: Being one base from a much bigger clone, this may be a read error. The chain has TRBV7-3 and TRBJ2-5; possibly TRBD2 for D (5 bases). The V and J ends lost 4 bases and 5 bases respectively, with 17 bases between them. Germline V CDR1 and CDR2: SGHTA, FQGTGA. This CDR3 contains 15 residues. CDR3 nucleotides: TGTGCCAGCAGCTCAACATTGGCTAGCTGGGAGACCCAGTACTTC. Its protein product is CASSSTLASWETQYF. The full variable domain, rest sourced from reference TRBV7-3 and TRBJ2-5, is GAGVSQTPSNKVTEKGKYVELRCDPISGHTALYWYRQSLGQGPEFLIYFQGTGAADDSGLPNDRFFAVRPEGSVSTLKIQRTERGDSAVYLCASSSTLASWETQYFGPGTRLLVL.

This clonotype is labeled medium-sized. The rearrangement joins TRBV9 to TRBJ1-6; D remains unclear. Germline assignment: CDR1 SGDLS and CDR2 YYNGEE. The CDR3 contains 12 residues. Trimming pared 3 bases from V and 5 bases from J, leaving 3 bases between. CDR3 loop: CASSANNSPLHF. Here the CDR3 DNA reads TGTGCCAGCAGCGCGAATAATTCACCCCTCCACTTT.

In this sample, this clonotype turned up many times. This chain joins TRBV28 and TRBJ2-4; TRBD1 matches at 7 bases. Germline-derived CDR1 and CDR2 are MDHEN and SYDVKM. The V and J ends lost 6 bases and 7 bases, in that order; junction bases with no gene match: 15. CDR3 length: 16 amino acids. The chain's CDR3 is CASSKGTVGPGNIQYF. The CDR3 DNA reads as TGTGCCAGCAGCAAGGGGACAGTCGGACCCGGGAACATTCAGTACTTC.

This clonotype was found many times. J is TRBJ2-1 and V is TRBV6-4; a weak D match, TRBD2 (5 bases). The CDR3 runs 15 residues. V lost 5 bases and J 0 bases, leaving 11 bases between the germline ends. Germline V gives CDR1 MRHNA, CDR2 SNTAGT. The CDR3 here is CASSREGRSYNEQFF. CDR3 coding DNA: TGTGCCAGCAGTCGAGAGGGCCGCTCCTACAATGAGCAGTTCTTC.

The CDR3 region is CASSLTGKEKLFF. CDR3 sequence (DNA): TGTGCCAGCAGCTTAACAGGGAAGGAAAAACTGTTTTTT. The chain is built from TRBV7-8 and TRBJ1-4; tentatively, D is TRBD1 (6 bases). Trimming stripped 2 bases from V and 8 bases from J, with 9 bases between. The CDR3 is 13 amino acids. The germline gives CDR1 SGHVS, CDR2 FQNEAQ.

In this sample, this clonotype turned up many times. This rearrangement joins TRBV6-5 to TRBJ2-1; TRBD2 matches 8 bases. The CDR3 is 15 amino acids. V gave up 2 bases and J gave up 7 bases; unmatched junction bases: 7. Per germline, CDR1 MNHEY and CDR2 SVGAGI. The CDR3 DNA sequence: TGTGCCAGCAGTTACGGGCGGACTAGCCGAAATGAGCAGTTCTTC. The encoded protein is CASSYGRTSRNEQFF.

Remarks on this clonotype: This sequence may be a read error, since a much larger clone differs from it by one base. The chain employs TRBV6-4 and TRBJ2-2, with unresolved D. This CDR3 spans 13 amino acids. Between the trimmed V and J ends, which lost 6 bases and 6 bases, there was a span of 11 bases. CDR1 is MRHNA and CDR2 is SNTAGT in the germline V gene. Here the CDR3 DNA reads TGTGCCAGCAGCAGGACCGAGCCCGGGGAGCTGTTTTTT. Protein sequence: CASSRTEPGELFF.

This clonotype was recorded at least ten times. The chain joins TRBV29-1 to TRBJ2-5; D might be TRBD1 (5 bases). Trimming removed 7 bases from V and 4 bases from J, with 10 bases in between. The CDR3 totals 11 residues. Looked up from germline, CDR1 is SQVTM and CDR2 is ANQGSEA. CDR3 DNA: TGCAGCGGACAGCGCCTAGAGACCCAGTACTTC. Translating it yields CSGQRLETQYF.

This clonotype appeared many times. J is TRBJ2-1 and V is TRBV12-3 or TRBV12-4; 9 bases fit TRBD1. This CDR3 has 13 amino acids. V shed 8 bases, J shed 7 bases, and the junction held 6 bases outside the gene matches. DNA of the CDR3: TGTGCCAGCCGCTGGACAGGGGATAATGAGCAGTTCTTC. As protein: CASRWTGDNEQFF.

This clonotype is medium-sized. V gene TRBV20-1 combines with J gene TRBJ2-7; tentatively, D is TRBD1 (6 bases). This CDR3 spans 14 amino acids. Germline assignment: CDR1 DFQATT and CDR2 SNEGSKA (reference sequence). V was clipped by 0 bases and J by 5 bases, with 14 bases between them. As DNA, the CDR3 is TGCAGTGCTAGAGAGGGGACAATGGGCCACGAGCAGTACTTC. It is translated as CSAREGTMGHEQYF.

Only a few counts were recorded for this clonotype. The CDR3 nucleotides are TGTGCCAGCAGCTTAGGAGAGTTAGGACTAGCGGGAAACAATGAGCAGTTCTTC. Protein sequence: CASSLGELGLAGNNEQFF. This chain connects TRBV7-3 to TRBJ2-1; 12 bases match TRBD2. CDR3 size: 18 residues. V was pared by 2 bases and J by 5 bases, with 10 bases of the junction left unmatched. CDR1 and CDR2 (germline): SGHTA, FQGTGA.

This clonotype has a count of ten or more. The genes are TRBV9 and TRBJ2-1; 8 positions agree with TRBD2. The CDR3 is 13 amino acids. The junction had 3 bases not matched to a gene; V was cut back by 4 bases and J by 6 bases. Germline V CDR1 and CDR2: SGDLS, YYNGEE. As DNA, the CDR3 is TGTGCCAGCAGCACTACTAGCGGCAATGAGCAGTTCTTC. Its protein product is CASSTTSGNEQFF.

This clonotype turned up a few times. The chain employs TRBV20-1 and TRBJ2-7; a weak D match, TRBD1 (6 bases). This CDR3 spans 13 amino acids. Germline V gene sequence: CDR1 DFQATT, CDR2 SNEGSKA (reference sequence). V gave up 6 bases and J gave up 2 bases, with 14 bases separating them. The CDR3 coding sequence is TGCAGTGCGGGGTCAGGGGCACCCTACGAGCAGTACTTC. Translating it yields CSAGSGAPYEQYF.

This clonotype was recorded at least ten times. The chain employs TRBV18 and TRBJ1-1; possible D gene TRBD1, 6 bases. Germline values: CDR1 KGHSH, CDR2 LQKENI. V shed 2 bases and J shed 6 bases, with 16 bases lying between them. This CDR3 is 15 amino acids long. Here the CDR3 DNA reads TGTGCCAGCTCACCAGGACCCCCCGGACAGTCTGAAGCTTTCTTT. Encoded protein: CASSPGPPGQSEAFF. Using reference TRBV18 and TRBJ1-1 for the parts outside the CDR3, the full variable domain is NAGVMQNPRHLVRRRGQEARLRCSPMKGHSHVYWYRQLPEEGLKFMVYLQKENIIDESGMPKERFSAEFPKEGPSILRIQQVVRGDSAAYFCASSPGPPGQSEAFFGQGTRLTVV.

This clonotype occurred many times. The chain employs TRBV6-1 and TRBJ2-4; no definite D call. The CDR3 is 14 amino acids. Trimming cost V 2 bases and J 5 bases, with 10 bases left between them. Germline loops: CDR1 MNHNS, CDR2 SASEGT. Here the CDR3 DNA reads TGTGCCAGCAGTGAACCCGGCCTACAAAACATTCAGTACTTC. This translates into CASSEPGLQNIQYF.

This clonotype qualifies as medium-sized. CDR3 DNA sequence: TGTGCCAGCAGCAAACCGGGACGGATATCATACGAGCAGTACTTC. Encoded protein: CASSKPGRISYEQYF. V is TRBV3-1 and J is TRBJ2-7; D assignment may be TRBD1 or TRBD2 (5 bases each). The CDR3 consists of 15 residues. The V gene's germline CDR1 is LGHDT and CDR2 YNNKEL (reference sequence). V was cut by 5 bases and J by 4 bases, with 18 bases left in between.

This clonotype was detected many times. The chain recombines TRBV6-2 or TRBV6-3 with TRBJ2-1, with unresolved D. Trimming stripped 2 bases from V and 13 bases from J, with 12 bases between. Germline V CDR1 and CDR2: MNHEY, SVGEGT. CDR3 length equals 12 residues. The DNA of the CDR3 is TGTGCCAGCAGTTACCTCGCCGGAAACCAGTTCTTC. Translating gives CASSYLAGNQFF.

There are many counts of this clonotype. The chain links TRBV2 to TRBJ1-2, with D uncertain. This CDR3 has 15 residues. The germline V gene has CDR1 SNHLY and CDR2 FYNNEI. Trimming removed 6 bases at V and 8 bases at J, with 22 bases between. CDR3 amino acids: CASRRDGVVIIGYTF. CDR3 DNA sequence: TGTGCCAGCAGGAGGGATGGGGTGGTTATTATAGGCTACACCTTC.

This clonotype was seen ten or more times. The V call is TRBV6-2 or TRBV6-3, the J call TRBJ2-7, with D hard to call. The germline V and J ends were trimmed by 7 bases and 2 bases, with 15 bases remaining between them. The germline CDR1 and CDR2 sequences are MNHEY and SVGEGT. CDR3 length equals 14 residues. CDR3 residues: CASTRDEDTYEQYF. DNA of the CDR3: TGTGCCAGCACTAGGGATGAAGATACCTACGAGCAGTACTTC.

This clonotype was seen repeatedly, ten times or more. CDR3 amino acids: CASTLEFSLANEQFF. DNA of the CDR3: TGTGCCAGCACCCTAGAGTTTAGCTTGGCCAATGAGCAGTTCTTC. The V and J genes are TRBV11-2 and TRBJ2-1; D is uncertain. This CDR3 is built from 15 residues. Per germline, CDR1 SGHAT and CDR2 FQNNGV. V lost 7 bases, J lost 6 bases, and 19 bases lay in between.

This clonotype was detected ten times or more. V and J are TRBV4-3 and TRBJ2-1; either TRBD1 or TRBD2 may supply D (5 bases each). The CDR3 extends over 14 amino acids. V was clipped by 0 bases and J by 8 bases, with 11 bases between them. Germline V gene sequence: CDR1 LGHNA, CDR2 YSLEER. The CDR3 coding sequence is TGCGCCAGCAGCCAAGATCGAGGGGTGGATGAGCAGTTCTTC. Translating it yields CASSQDRGVDEQFF.

This clonotype was seen at least ten times. The chain recombines TRBV20-1 with TRBJ1-1; weak D call: TRBD1 (6 bases). The CDR3 runs to 16 residues. V gave up 0 bases and J gave up 4 bases, with 18 bases separating them. CDR1 DFQATT and CDR2 SNEGSKA come from the germline V gene (reference sequence). The CDR3 nucleotides are TGCAGTGCTAGAGATCACAGGGTAGGGAGGGTCACTGAAGCTTTCTTT. It encodes CSARDHRVGRVTEAFF.

In its sample, this clonotype was seen many times. The chain couples TRBV6-2 or TRBV6-3 to TRBJ2-4; TRBD2 aligns across 11 bases. With 4 bases clipped from V and 0 bases from J, the junction kept 8 bases outside the gene matches. There are 18 residues in the CDR3. Germline V gene lookup returns CDR1 MNHEY and CDR2 SVGEGT. In DNA form, the CDR3 reads TGTGCCAGCAGTTTCGGGCTAGCGGGGGGAATAGCCAAAAACATTCAGTACTTC. Protein: CASSFGLAGGIAKNIQYF.